This T cell receptor (beta chain) was retrieved from a study of cytomegalovirus exposure and HLA in healthy donors. This table comes from immunoSEQ multiplex PCR, and its TCRdb copy is limited to in-frame clones, with some not included. The repertoire holds more than 150,000 clones, more than 75% seen once, with about 7% in the top ten. Germline V gene sequence: CDR1 MNHEY, CDR2 SMNVEV (reference sequence). V trimming: 3 bases; J trimming: 1 base; junction bases outside the gene matches: 8. The CDR3 loop spans 18 amino acids. This TCR came from a man younger than 30 in good health and CMV-seropositive. J is TRBJ2-1 and V is TRBV27; TRBD2 agrees at 11 bases. Material: PBMCs. CDR3 loop: CASSFLTSGIGSYNEQFF. DNA for the CDR3: TGTGCCAGCAGTTTCTTGACTAGCGGGATCGGGTCCTACAATGAGCAGTTCTTC.